This T cell receptor (beta chain) comes out of a study of T cells in Graves' hyperthyroidism and ophthalmopathy. V was pared by 0 bases and J by 11 bases, with 13 bases between. Per the germline V gene, CDR1 is MRHNA and CDR2 is SNTAGT. The CDR3 loop spans 13 amino acids. Researchers defined stable Graves' hyperthyroidism as no ophthalmopathy progression within 18 months. Pregnant or lactating patients were excluded, as were those with uncontrolled infection or other autoimmune disease. TCR beta CDR3 regions were amplified from RNA transcripts. The HTBI primer set was used in a first-round RT-PCR of the TCR CDR3. One entry per CDR3 protein results from TCRdb running MiXCR on the multiplex PCR reads. The sample contains roughly 840,000 distinct CDR3 sequences, 35% to 40% of which appear only once.

This receptor was taken from a man between 18 and 29 years old with Graves' hyperthyroidism. Sequenced input: blood. The rearrangement uses TRBV6-4 and TRBJ1-2; unclear D gene. In DNA, the CDR3 is TGTGCCAGCAGTGACTCCTCGCGATCCCCTTACACCTTC. Translation gives CASSDSSRSPYTF.